These 21 T cell receptor beta chains share one sample of origin, sequenced in a study of blood T cell repertoires in COVID-19. Some clones are missing from TCRdb's copy, which holds only in-frame ones; the method was immunoSEQ multiplex PCR. Among about 140,000 clones listed, roughly 84% were seen once. The sequenced sample consisted of PBMCs or T cells enriched from blood (not recorded which). All receptors derive from a man between 35 and 55 years old with acute COVID-19.

The chain combines TRBV24-1 with TRBJ2-1; D perhaps matches TRBD2 (5 bases). The CDR3 consists of 17 residues. The ends were cut back, 4 bases at V and 7 bases at J, with 22 bases in the middle. Germline lookup yields CDR1 KGHDR and CDR2 SFDVKD. The CDR3 nucleotides read TGTGCCACCAGTGACCCTACTAGGAGCTCCGACCGGAATGAGCAGTTCTTC. Translation gives CATSDPTRSSDRNEQFF.

The chain carries TRBV15 and TRBJ1-5; the D gene is possibly TRBD1 (5 bases). The germline V gene encodes CDR1 LNHNV and CDR2 YYDKDF (reference sequence). This CDR3 has 15 amino acids. V was trimmed by 0 bases and J by 7 bases, leaving 13 bases between them. The CDR3 loop is CATSRDLGARQPQHF. In DNA, the CDR3 is TGTGCCACCAGCAGAGATCTTGGGGCCCGGCAGCCCCAGCATTTT.

The chain links TRBV28 to TRBJ1-3; no clear D. V was cut by 5 bases and J by 4 bases, with 12 bases left in between. CDR1 MDHEN and CDR2 SYDVKM come from the germline V gene. The CDR3 is 14 residues long. The CDR3 sequence is CASSPHAEGNTIYF. In DNA form, the CDR3 reads TGTGCCAGCAGTCCGCACGCTGAGGGAAACACCATATATTTT.

The gene calls are TRBV27 and TRBJ2-3; TRBD2 agrees at 9 bases. The germline V gene encodes CDR1 MNHEY and CDR2 SMNVEV (reference sequence). V was pared by 1 base and J by 0 bases, with 11 bases of the junction left unmatched. This CDR3 has 19 residues. The CDR3 loop is CASSLLRLAGIPSTDTQYF. CDR3 DNA: TGTGCCAGCAGTTTATTAAGGCTAGCGGGAATACCTAGCACAGATACGCAGTATTTT.

The CDR3 protein is CASSVGLGALQPQHF. CDR3 in DNA: TGTGCCAGCAGTGTTGGGTTAGGGGCTCTTCAGCCCCAGCATTTT. This rearrangement joins TRBV27 to TRBJ1-5; D may be TRBD1 (5 bases). The germline gives CDR1 MNHEY, CDR2 SMNVEV (reference sequence). The V gene lost 5 bases and the J gene lost 6 bases, with 17 bases spanning the gap. The CDR3 spans 15 residues.

The chain employs TRBV19 and TRBJ1-5; D is possibly TRBD1 (5 bases). This CDR3 is 15 amino acids long. The ends were cut back, 2 bases at V and 6 bases at J, with 14 bases in the middle. Germline V gives CDR1 LNHDA, CDR2 SQIVND (reference sequence). CDR3 protein: CASSISHSQGQPQHF. The CDR3 region has the DNA TGTGCCAGTAGTATAAGTCACAGCCAGGGTCAGCCCCAGCATTTT. The whole variable domain, filled in from reference TRBV19 and TRBJ1-5, reads DGGITQSPKYLFRKEGQNVTLSCEQNLNHDAMYWYRQDPGQGLRLIYYSQIVNDFQKGDIAEGYSVSREKKESFPLTVTSAQKNPTAFYLCASSISHSQGQPQHFGDGTRLSIL.

This chain links TRBV2 with TRBJ2-7, with TRBD2 identical over 7 bases. The CDR3 contains 16 residues. V was pared by 0 bases and J by 7 bases, with 12 bases of the junction left unmatched. In germline, CDR1 is SNHLY, CDR2 FYNNEI. The CDR3, as DNA: TGTGCCAGCAGTGAAGCGCTGTTAGCGGGTCAAAGAGAGCAGTACTTC. It is translated as CASSEALLAGQREQYF.

The table lists this clone with a count of one. A read error may produce the germline difference seen at one junction end. The chain uses TRBV2 and TRBJ2-7; the D gene is possibly TRBD1 (5 bases). The CDR3 extends over 15 amino acids. CDR1 is SNHLY, CDR2 FYNNEI, per germline. The chain's CDR3 is CASSEKGFQSYGQYF. CDR3 DNA: TGTGCCAGCAGTGAAAAGGGGTTTCAATCCTACGGGCAGTACTTC.

CDR3 in DNA: TGTGCCAGCAGTTATAGGGCAGGGGGCGAGAACACTGAAGCTTTCTTT. Amino acids: CASSYRAGGENTEAFF. V gene TRBV6-6 combines with J gene TRBJ1-1; TRBD1 agrees at 8 bases. V dropped 3 bases and J dropped 1; count of bases not matched to a gene: 7. Per the germline V gene, CDR1 is MNHNY and CDR2 is SVGAGI (reference sequence). This CDR3 region has 16 residues.

The rearrangement links TRBV29-1 to TRBJ2-7; D is unclear. Trimming shortened V by 4 bases and J by 0 bases, and 7 bases separated the two germline ends. There are 12 residues in the CDR3. Germline CDR1 and CDR2: SQVTM and ANQGSEA. The CDR3 DNA follows: TGCAGCGTTGCCGCGAGCTCCTACGAGCAGTACTTC. As protein: CSVAASSYEQYF.

The chain carries TRBV7-2 and TRBJ1-3, with D tentatively TRBD1 (6 bases). The germline V and J ends were trimmed by 5 bases and 0 bases, with 14 bases remaining between them. The CDR3 is 16 amino acids. Germline CDR1 and CDR2: SGHTA and FQGNSA. The CDR3 loop reads CASSPEQGLSGNTIYF. For the CDR3, the DNA is TGTGCCAGCAGCCCCGAACAGGGTCTCTCTGGAAACACCATATATTTT.

The chain recombines TRBV5-1 with TRBJ1-1, with 12 nucleotides matching TRBD1. V shed 4 bases, J shed 4 bases, and the junction held 11 bases outside the gene matches. The CDR3 is 17 amino acids. The germline V gene encodes CDR1 SGHRS and CDR2 YFSETQ. CDR3 residues: CASSAGTGGGLGTEAFF. In nucleotides, the CDR3 is TGCGCCAGCAGCGCCGGGACAGGGGGCGGATTAGGCACTGAAGCTTTCTTT. Complete variable domain (other parts from reference TRBV5-1 and TRBJ1-1): KAGVTQTPRYLIKTRGQQVTLSCSPISGHRSVSWYQQTPGQGLQFLFEYFSETQRNKGNFPGRFSGRQFSNSRSEMNVSTLELGDSALYLCASSAGTGGGLGTEAFFGQGTRLTVV.

This chain links TRBV2 with TRBJ2-7; unclear D gene. CDR3 length: 12 amino acids. Looked up from germline, CDR1 is SNHLY and CDR2 is FYNNEI. The V gene lost 5 bases and the J gene lost 0 bases, with 5 bases spanning the gap. For the CDR3, the DNA is TGTGCCAGCAGTAAGAGCTCCTACGAGCAGTACTTC. Translated, it gives CASSKSSYEQYF.

The V call is TRBV3-1 (or the pseudogene TRBV3-2), the J call TRBJ2-5; tentative D call: TRBD1 (5 bases). Germline V gives CDR1 LGHDT, CDR2 YNNKEL (reference sequence). CDR3 length: 16 residues. Trimming took 1 base from V and 0 from J, leaving 12 bases between them. Here the CDR3 DNA reads TGTGCCAGCAGCCAAGCTGGGGCAGCGTACCAAGAGACCCAGTACTTC. Amino acid sequence: CASSQAGAAYQETQYF.

V and J are TRBV15 and TRBJ2-1; 7 nucleotides match TRBD2. Germline CDR1 is LNHNV and CDR2 is YYDKDF (reference sequence). This CDR3 has 13 residues. The V gene end was trimmed by 7 bases and the J gene end by 5 bases; junction bases not matched to a gene: 5. CDR3 sequence reads: CATTRDYHNEQFF. The DNA of the CDR3 is TGTGCCACCACCCGGGACTACCACAATGAGCAGTTCTTC.

Only one count was recorded for this clone. At one end, the junction sequence differs from germline, possibly due to a read error. The chain carries TRBV4-3 and TRBJ2-7; TRBD1 matches at 8 bases. This CDR3 comprises 13 residues. CDR1 and CDR2 (germline): LGHNA, YSLEER. CDR3 protein: CASSQWIGGTGTF. The CDR3 DNA reads as TGCGCCAGCAGCCAATGGATTGGTGGGACAGGCACCTTC.

This clone was counted only a few times. This chain joins TRBV19 and TRBJ1-5, with D possibly matching TRBD1 (6 bases). V was clipped by 4 bases and J by 1 base, with 11 bases between them. The germline V gene encodes CDR1 LNHDA and CDR2 SQIVND (reference sequence). This CDR3 has 15 residues. CDR3 DNA sequence: TGTGCCAGTAGTACCCAGGGGTGGAGCAATCAGCCCCAGCATTTT. The encoded protein is CASSTQGWSNQPQHF.

The chain is built from TRBV24-1 and TRBJ1-2, with 7 bases identical to TRBD1. Germline V lookup: CDR1 KGHDR, CDR2 SFDVKD. Losses at the gene ends were 6 bases for V and 3 bases for J; bases not matched to a gene: 9. CDR3 length: 15 amino acids. The DNA for the CDR3 is TGTGCCACCAGTAATCCCAGGGGGATAGACTATGGCTACACCTTC. This gives the protein CATSNPRGIDYGYTF.

There are a few counts of this clone. J is TRBJ2-2 and V is TRBV11-2; 9 positions agree with TRBD1. The CDR3 runs 15 residues. Per the germline V gene, CDR1 is SGHAT and CDR2 is FQNNGV. V was pared by 1 base and J by 6 bases, with 3 bases of the junction left unmatched. The CDR3 region is CASSLGTGAPGELFF. As DNA, the CDR3 is TGTGCCAGCAGCTTAGGGACAGGGGCCCCCGGGGAGCTGTTTTTT.

The chain carries TRBV7-7 and TRBJ2-7, with 8 bases that match TRBD1. Per the germline V gene, CDR1 is SSHAT and CDR2 is FNYEAQ (reference sequence). V shed 4 bases and J 6 bases; nucleotides not matched to a gene: 5. The CDR3 spans 13 residues. CDR3 sequence (DNA): TGTGCCAGCAGCTCAGACAGGGGCGGCGAGCAGTACTTC. Translation gives CASSSDRGGEQYF.

The CDR3 DNA reads TGTGCCAGCAGCTTGGATCGGGACAGGGAAGTCTGCTACACCTTC. Amino acids: CASSLDRDREVCYTF. The V and J genes are TRBV5-4 and TRBJ1-2; 9 positions agree with TRBD1. This CDR3 is 15 amino acids long. CDR1 and CDR2 from the germline V gene are SGHNT and YYREEE (reference sequence). V was clipped by 0 bases and J by 9 bases; unmatched bases: 9.